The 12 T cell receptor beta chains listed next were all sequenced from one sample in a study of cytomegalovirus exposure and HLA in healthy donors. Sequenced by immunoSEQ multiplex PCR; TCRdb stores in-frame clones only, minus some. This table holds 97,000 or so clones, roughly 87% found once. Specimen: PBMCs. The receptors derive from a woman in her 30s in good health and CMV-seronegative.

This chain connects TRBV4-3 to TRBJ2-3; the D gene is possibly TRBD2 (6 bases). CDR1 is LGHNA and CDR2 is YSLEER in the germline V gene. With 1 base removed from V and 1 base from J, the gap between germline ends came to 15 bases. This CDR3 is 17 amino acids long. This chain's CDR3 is CASSQGEAGYRTDTQYF. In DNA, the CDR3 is TGCGCCAGCAGCCAAGGGGAAGCGGGTTATCGCACAGATACGCAGTATTTT.

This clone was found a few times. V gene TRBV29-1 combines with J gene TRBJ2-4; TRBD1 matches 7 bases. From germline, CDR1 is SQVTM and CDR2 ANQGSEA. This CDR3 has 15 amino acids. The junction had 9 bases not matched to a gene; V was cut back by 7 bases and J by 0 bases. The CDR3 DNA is TGCAGCGACCCTACGACAGGGTTAGCCAAAAACATTCAGTACTTC. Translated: CSDPTTGLAKNIQYF.

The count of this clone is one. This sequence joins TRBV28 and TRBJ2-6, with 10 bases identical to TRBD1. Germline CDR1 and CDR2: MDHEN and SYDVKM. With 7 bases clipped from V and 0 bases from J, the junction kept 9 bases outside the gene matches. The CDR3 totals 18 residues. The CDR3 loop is CASTPLGTGDSGANVLTF. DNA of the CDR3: TGTGCCAGCACCCCCCTAGGGACAGGGGACTCTGGGGCCAACGTCCTGACTTTC.

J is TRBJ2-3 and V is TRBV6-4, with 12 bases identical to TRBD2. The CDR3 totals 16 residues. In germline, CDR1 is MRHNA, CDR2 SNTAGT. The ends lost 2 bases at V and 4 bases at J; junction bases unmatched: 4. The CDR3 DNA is TGTGCCAGCAGTGACGGGTCTAGCGGGGGGGCAGATACGCAGTATTTT. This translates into CASSDGSSGGADTQYF.

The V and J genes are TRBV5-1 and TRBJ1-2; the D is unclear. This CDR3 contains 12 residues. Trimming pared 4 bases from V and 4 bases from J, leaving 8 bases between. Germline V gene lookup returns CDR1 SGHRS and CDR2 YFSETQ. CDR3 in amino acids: CASSLASYGYTF. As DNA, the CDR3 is TGCGCCAGCAGCCTCGCCAGCTATGGCTACACCTTC. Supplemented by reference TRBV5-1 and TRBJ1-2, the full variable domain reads KAGVTQTPRYLIKTRGQQVTLSCSPISGHRSVSWYQQTPGQGLQFLFEYFSETQRNKGNFPGRFSGRQFSNSRSEMNVSTLELGDSALYLCASSLASYGYTFGSGTRLTVV.

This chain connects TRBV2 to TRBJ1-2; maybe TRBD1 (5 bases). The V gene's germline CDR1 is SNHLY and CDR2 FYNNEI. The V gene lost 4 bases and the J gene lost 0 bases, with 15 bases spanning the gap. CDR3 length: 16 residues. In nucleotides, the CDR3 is TGTGCCAGCAGTGCGGTAGGGGCCCAAGCTAACTATGGCTACACCTTC. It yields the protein CASSAVGAQANYGYTF. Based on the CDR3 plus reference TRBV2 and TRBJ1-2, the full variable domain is EPEVTQTPSHQVTQMGQEVILRCVPISNHLYFYWYRQILGQKVEFLVSFYNNEISEKSEIFDDQFSVERPDGSNFTLKIRSTKLEDSAMYFCASSAVGAQANYGYTFGSGTRLTVV.

Here the CDR3 DNA reads TGTGCCAGCAGGACGGGACAGGGGGCAGGTGGAGCTTTCTTT. It is translated as CASRTGQGAGGAFF. The chain links TRBV6-5 to TRBJ1-1, with 12 bases identical to TRBD1. V trimming: 6 bases; J trimming: 10 bases; junction bases outside the gene matches: 9. Germline-derived CDR1 and CDR2 are MNHEY and SVGAGI. This CDR3 spans 14 amino acids.

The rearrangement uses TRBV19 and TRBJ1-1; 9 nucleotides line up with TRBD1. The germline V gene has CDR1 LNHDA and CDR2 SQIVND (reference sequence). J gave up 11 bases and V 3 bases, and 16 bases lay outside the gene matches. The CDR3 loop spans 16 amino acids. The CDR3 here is CASSMRGGQGTYEAFF. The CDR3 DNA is TGTGCCAGTAGTATGAGGGGGGGACAGGGAACCTATGAGGCTTTCTTT.

The CDR3 region is CASGPGQGVWNEQFF. As DNA, the CDR3 is TGTGCCAGCGGGCCGGGACAGGGGGTTTGGAATGAGCAGTTCTTC. This chain uses TRBV28 with TRBJ2-1; 11 nucleotides line up with TRBD1. This CDR3 has 15 residues. Germline trimming cut 8 bases from V and 7 bases from J; bases unmatched to any gene: 10. Germline CDR1 MDHEN, CDR2 SYDVKM.

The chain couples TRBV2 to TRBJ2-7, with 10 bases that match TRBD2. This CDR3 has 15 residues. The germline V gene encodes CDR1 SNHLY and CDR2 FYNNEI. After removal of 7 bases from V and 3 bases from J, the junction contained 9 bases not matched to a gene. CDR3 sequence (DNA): TGTGCCAGCACGACAGGACTAGCGGTATACTACGAGCAGTACTTC. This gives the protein CASTTGLAVYYEQYF.

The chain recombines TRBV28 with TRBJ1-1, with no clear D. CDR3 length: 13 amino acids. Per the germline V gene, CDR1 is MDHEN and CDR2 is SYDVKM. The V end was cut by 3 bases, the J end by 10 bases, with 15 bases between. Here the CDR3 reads CASSFLRHGGAFF. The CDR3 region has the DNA TGTGCCAGCAGTTTCCTGCGGCACGGCGGAGCTTTCTTT.

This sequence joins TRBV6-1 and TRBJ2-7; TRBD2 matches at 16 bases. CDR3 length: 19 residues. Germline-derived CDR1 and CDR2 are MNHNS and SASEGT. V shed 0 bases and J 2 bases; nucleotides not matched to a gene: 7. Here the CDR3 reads CASSEATYGTSGRAYEQYF. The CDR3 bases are TGTGCCAGCAGTGAAGCGACGTACGGGACTAGCGGGAGGGCCTACGAGCAGTACTTC.